This entry is about one T cell receptor (beta chain). These data are taken from a study of blood T cell repertoires in COVID-19. In the study overall: Collection of acute and convalescent COVID-19 samples took place in the United States, Italy and Spain. In each case, the material was cDNA or gDNA derived from T cells, B-cell-depleted T cells, or PBMCs.

In the authors' workflow: Reference gene primer amplification yielded estimated nucleated cell counts. Some clones are missing from TCRdb's copy, which holds only in-frame ones; the method was immunoSEQ multiplex PCR. D and trimming were read from the DNA, whereas the V and J calls and clone size are those reported in that table. The sample holds around 75,000 clones, around 89% seen once. Germline trimming cut 2 bases from V and 5 bases from J; bases unmatched to any gene: 5. The CDR3 sequence is 14 residues long. Germline-derived CDR1 and CDR2 are MNHNS and SASEGT. What was sequenced was peripheral blood. The TCR sequence derives from a human donor in a cohort sampled during active COVID-19. This sequence joins TRBV6-1 and TRBJ2-5; 7 bases are shared with TRBD1. Here the CDR3 reads CASSETTGWETQYF. CDR3 nucleotides: TGTGCCAGCAGTGAAACGACAGGGTGGGAGACCCAGTACTTC.